This entry lists 32 T cell receptor beta chains sequenced from one sample in a study of T-cell reconstitution after alpha-beta-depleted transplantation in children. Unique molecular identifiers were incorporated when the TCRbeta library was constructed. Each CDR3 protein is one row after TCRdb ran MiXCR on the PCR reads. The table includes roughly 190,000 distinct CDR3 sequences, approximately 14% detected once. This material consisted of PBMCs from the stem cell graft donor, taken from the stem cell graft. The receptors were gathered from a human donor who donated a stem cell graft to a child with acute lymphoblastic leukemia.

This clonotype was counted ten times or more. This chain links TRBV11-1 with TRBJ2-2; maybe TRBD1 (6 bases). The CDR3 has 18 amino acids. Germline CDR1 reads SGHAT; CDR2 reads FQDESV (reference sequence). The V end was cut by 4 bases, the J end by 6 bases, with 24 bases between. CDR3 DNA: TGTGCCAGCAGCTCAAGGATATCACAGGGCACGACGGCCGGGGAGCTGTTTTTT. Amino acid sequence: CASSSRISQGTTAGELFF.

CDR3 sequence reads: CASSLAVAGREQYF. The CDR3 DNA reads as TGTGCCAGCAGCTTAGCGGTTGCCGGGCGGGAGCAGTACTTC. The rearrangement joins TRBV7-6 to TRBJ2-7, with D unclear. V lost 0 bases and J lost 7, with 13 bases in between. Germline V CDR1 and CDR2: SGHVS, FNYEAQ. The CDR3 covers 14 residues.

This clonotype was counted many times. The rearrangement joins TRBV12-3 or TRBV12-4 to TRBJ2-3; D gene uncertain. The CDR3 extends over 16 amino acids. V lost 1 base and J lost 2, with 13 bases in between. The CDR3 sequence is CASSLGRGPLTDTQYF. Here the CDR3 DNA reads TGTGCCAGCAGTTTAGGTCGCGGACCCCTCACAGATACGCAGTATTTT.

In its sample, this clonotype was seen many times. The chain combines TRBV2 with TRBJ1-1; D call uncertain. Per the germline V gene, CDR1 is SNHLY and CDR2 is FYNNEI. There are 13 residues in the CDR3. With 3 bases removed from V and 7 bases from J, the gap between germline ends came to 12 bases. The CDR3 loop is CASSEWREDEAFF. CDR3 coding DNA: TGTGCCAGCAGTGAGTGGAGGGAAGATGAAGCTTTCTTT.

V is TRBV20-1 and J is TRBJ2-5; 8 bases line up with TRBD1. This CDR3 spans 14 amino acids. The V gene end was trimmed by 6 bases and the J gene end by 2 bases; junction bases not matched to a gene: 8. Germline CDR1 and CDR2: DFQATT and SNEGSKA (reference sequence). The CDR3 here is CSAIDRGGQETQYF. CDR3 DNA sequence: TGCAGTGCCATAGACAGGGGAGGACAAGAGACCCAGTACTTC.

Remarks on this clonotype: A much larger clone lies a single base off, so this may be a read error. V gene TRBV20-1 combines with J gene TRBJ2-3, with unresolved D. The CDR3 totals 15 residues. Per germline, CDR1 DFQATT and CDR2 SNEGSKA (reference sequence). This CDR3 is CSANQPIGPTATQYF. DNA of the CDR3: TGCAGTGCTAACCAACCGATAGGGCCCACAGCTACGCAGTATTTT.

This clonotype has more than one count but fewer than ten. The V and J genes are TRBV12-3 or TRBV12-4 and TRBJ2-1; 7 bases align to TRBD2. J gave up 5 bases and V 3 bases, and 7 bases lay outside the gene matches. The CDR3 consists of 15 residues. The CDR3 DNA reads as TGTGCCAGCAGTTTCCCGGCTAGCGGCAACAATGAGCAGTTCTTC. Its protein product is CASSFPASGNNEQFF.

This chain joins TRBV21-1 and TRBJ2-7; the table's D call of TRBD2 was not tested on the DNA. TRBV21-1 is an annotated pseudogene. The CDR3 contains 16 residues. This chain's CDR3 is CASSKPHNGRGYEQYF. The CDR3 nucleotides read TGTGCCAGCAGCAAACCCCATAACGGGAGGGGATACGAGCAGTACTTC.

This clonotype was recorded many times. The chain recombines TRBV20-1 with TRBJ2-5; TRBD2 agrees at 8 bases. The germline V gene encodes CDR1 DFQATT and CDR2 SNEGSKA (reference sequence). The CDR3 is 14 residues long. J lost 3 bases, V lost 7 bases, and 10 bases had no gene match. The DNA of the CDR3 is TGCAGTGTCCGTGGGGCAGCGGGAGAAGAGACCCAGTACTTC. As protein: CSVRGAAGEETQYF.

Only one count was recorded for this clonotype. This chain connects TRBV4-2 to TRBJ2-7; tentative D call: TRBD2 (6 bases). CDR1 is LGHNA and CDR2 is YNFKEQ in the germline V gene. The CDR3 covers 14 residues. Trimming removed 1 base from V and 1 base from J, with 8 bases in between. CDR3 amino acids: CASSQGGNSYEQYF. The CDR3 bases are TGTGCCAGCAGCCAAGGCGGGAATTCCTACGAGCAGTACTTC.

This clonotype has only a few counts. This chain joins TRBV7-8 and TRBJ2-5; D not resolved. The length of the CDR3 is 14 residues. The V gene lost 5 bases and the J gene lost 5 bases, with 15 bases spanning the gap. Germline-derived CDR1 and CDR2 are SGHVS and FQNEAQ. The CDR3 reads CASSLTLHAETQYF. The CDR3 DNA sequence: TGTGCCAGCAGCCTGACCCTCCACGCGGAGACCCAGTACTTC.

This clonotype was seen at least ten times. The chain employs TRBV7-9 and TRBJ2-3; D not resolved. Per germline, CDR1 SEHNR and CDR2 FQNEAQ (reference sequence). Trimming removed 5 bases from V and 5 bases from J, with 20 bases in between. The CDR3 sequence is 16 residues long. The CDR3 nucleotides are TGTGCCAGCAGCCTACCGACAAGGGTATTTGGAGATACGCAGTATTTT. This sequence encodes CASSLPTRVFGDTQYF.

This clonotype was counted ten times or more. The J gene is TRBJ2-1, the V gene TRBV20-1, with D perhaps matching TRBD2 (7 bases). This CDR3 has 15 amino acids. Germline CDR1 reads DFQATT; CDR2 reads SNEGSKA (reference sequence). Trimming pared 6 bases from V and 0 bases from J, leaving 15 bases between. The CDR3 sequence: CSAPEGGSSYNEQFF. As DNA, the CDR3 is TGCAGTGCACCTGAGGGGGGGAGCTCCTACAATGAGCAGTTCTTC.

This clonotype appeared many times. The chain employs TRBV29-1 and TRBJ2-5; 13 bases are shared with TRBD2. Germline values: CDR1 SQVTM, CDR2 ANQGSEA. Losses at the gene ends were 6 bases for V and 5 bases for J; bases not matched to a gene: 6. The CDR3 loop spans 14 amino acids. The CDR3 DNA reads as TGCAGCGTCATGCCGGGACTAGCGGGGGAGACCCAGTACTTC. It translates to CSVMPGLAGETQYF.

This clonotype has ten or more counts. The chain has TRBV5-1 and TRBJ2-2; 7 bases map to TRBD2. Per germline, CDR1 SGHRS and CDR2 YFSETQ. The CDR3 is 16 amino acids. V dropped 0 bases and J dropped 2; count of bases not matched to a gene: 4. The CDR3 nucleotides are TGCGCCAGCAGCTTGGCCCTAGCGGACAACACCGGGGAGCTGTTTTTT. It codes for CASSLALADNTGELFF.

This clonotype has a count of ten or more. The V gene is TRBV10-1, the J gene TRBJ2-2, with D possibly TRBD2 on 5 matching bases. The CDR3 is 14 amino acids. With 2 bases removed from V and 6 bases from J, the gap between germline ends came to 10 bases. CDR1 WNHNN and CDR2 SYGVQD come from the germline V gene (reference sequence). CDR3 loop: CASSEVLEAGELFF. CDR3 nucleotide sequence: TGCGCCAGCAGTGAGGTCCTGGAGGCCGGGGAGCTGTTTTTT.

This clonotype appeared many times. The genes are TRBV6-4 and TRBJ2-3; 11 bases fit TRBD2. This CDR3 comprises 16 residues. Germline lookup yields CDR1 MRHNA and CDR2 SNTAGT. V gave up 0 bases and J gave up 6 bases; unmatched junction bases: 5. The CDR3 DNA reads TGTGCCAGCAGTGACTCCACTAGCGGGAGTGCTGATACGCAGTATTTT. This gives the protein CASSDSTSGSADTQYF.

For this clonotype: With a much larger clone just one base away, this may be a read error. The chain combines TRBV9 with TRBJ2-7, with 13 positions matching TRBD2. CDR1 and CDR2 from the germline V gene are SGDLS and YYNGEE. This CDR3 is 16 amino acids long. The CDR3 coding sequence is TGTGACAGCAGCCCGAGGACTAGCGGGAGTTCGGACGAGCAGTACTTC. The encoded protein is CDSSPRTSGSSDEQYF.

There are many counts of this clonotype. The rearrangement joins TRBV9 to TRBJ2-7; tentatively, D is TRBD2 (6 bases). V was shortened by 0 bases and J by 2 bases, with 9 bases between the two germline ends. Germline values: CDR1 SGDLS, CDR2 YYNGEE. CDR3 length: 14 residues. CDR3 DNA sequence: TGTGCCAGCAGCGTAGGGAGGGCCGCCTACGAGCAGTACTTC. It yields the protein CASSVGRAAYEQYF.

This clonotype was counted ten times or more. The chain carries TRBV12-3 or TRBV12-4 and TRBJ2-5; 14 nucleotides agree with TRBD2. There are 16 residues in the CDR3. Trimming cost V 5 bases and J 2 bases; bases outside gene matches: 4. The DNA for the CDR3 is TGTGCCAGCAGTGCACGACTAGCGGGAGGGCAAGAGACCCAGTACTTC. It encodes CASSARLAGGQETQYF.

In DNA, the CDR3 is TGTGCCAGCTCCAACCTTCAGGGGTCCCTCTACGAGCAGTACTTC. Protein sequence: CASSNLQGSLYEQYF. The V gene is TRBV18, the J gene TRBJ2-7; weak D call: TRBD1 (6 bases). V dropped 6 bases and J dropped 3 bases, with 18 bases sitting between them. CDR1 and CDR2 (germline): KGHSH, LQKENI. There are 15 residues in the CDR3.

This clonotype showed up many times. The chain links TRBV5-1 to TRBJ2-4; TRBD2 matches 15 bases. J gave up 8 bases and V 3 bases, and 9 bases lay outside the gene matches. The CDR3 covers 17 residues. Germline CDR1 and CDR2: SGHRS and YFSETQ. The CDR3 bases are TGCGCCAGCAGCTCTGAAGGACTAGCGGGAGGGGGAGACATTCAGTACTTC. Its translation is CASSSEGLAGGGDIQYF.

This clonotype was detected many times. The rearrangement uses TRBV9 and TRBJ2-1; D assignment may be TRBD1 or TRBD2 (5 bases each). Trimming cost V 3 bases and J 6 bases, with 19 bases left between them. From germline, CDR1 is SGDLS and CDR2 YYNGEE. The CDR3 has 16 residues. The CDR3 DNA is TGTGCCAGCAGCGGATACACTACCGGGGCCTCCAATGAGCAGTTCTTC. The encoded protein is CASSGYTTGASNEQFF.

This clonotype showed up many times. This chain links TRBV20-1 with TRBJ1-5, with TRBD1 as a possible D gene (5 bases). This CDR3 has 15 amino acids. V was trimmed by 3 bases and J by 0 bases, leaving 12 bases between them. The germline CDR1 and CDR2 sequences are DFQATT and SNEGSKA (reference sequence). CDR3 sequence: CSASEDTNSNQPQHF. The CDR3 region has the DNA TGCAGTGCTAGCGAGGACACCAATAGCAATCAGCCCCAGCATTTT.

This clonotype came up a few times. The J gene is TRBJ2-3, the V gene TRBV12-3 or TRBV12-4; 7 positions match TRBD1. This CDR3 spans 15 amino acids. V lost 4 bases to trimming and J lost 2 bases; unmatched junction nucleotides: 6. CDR3 sequence (DNA): TGTGCCAGCAGTTGGACCAGGGGGTTCACAGATACGCAGTATTTT. Translating it yields CASSWTRGFTDTQYF.

This clonotype was seen ten or more times. This chain joins TRBV6-1 and TRBJ2-3; D is undetermined. Germline lookup yields CDR1 MNHNS and CDR2 SASEGT. The CDR3 covers 14 residues. Trimming shortened V by 7 bases and J by 1 base, and 12 bases separated the two germline ends. This chain's CDR3 is CASMRSTRTDTQYF. CDR3 DNA sequence: TGTGCCAGCATGCGTAGTACGCGCACAGATACGCAGTATTTT.

This clonotype was seen many times. V is TRBV12-3 or TRBV12-4 and J is TRBJ2-2, with D unclear. Trimming cost V 5 bases and J 2 bases, with 3 bases left between them. The CDR3 is 12 residues long. The chain's CDR3 is CASSRNTGELFF. CDR3 DNA sequence: TGTGCCAGCAGTCGCAACACCGGGGAGCTGTTTTTT.

This clonotype was detected ten times or more. V and J are TRBV6-1 and TRBJ2-5; D is undetermined. The V end was cut by 1 base, the J end by 3 bases, with 9 bases between. Germline-derived CDR1 and CDR2 are MNHNS and SASEGT. The CDR3 loop spans 14 amino acids. CDR3 in amino acids: CASSEVTQEETQYF. The CDR3, as DNA: TGTGCCAGCAGTGAAGTGACACAAGAAGAGACCCAGTACTTC.

The CDR3 bases are TGTGCCAGCTCACGGGTTGAGAGAGGGCACACTGAAGCTTTCTTT. It specifies CASSRVERGHTEAFF. The chain joins TRBV18 to TRBJ1-1; no clear D. V was pared by 4 bases and J by 3 bases, with 15 bases between. The V gene's germline CDR1 is KGHSH and CDR2 LQKENI. This CDR3 is 15 amino acids long. The full variable domain, completed using reference TRBV18 and TRBJ1-1, is NAGVMQNPRHLVRRRGQEARLRCSPMKGHSHVYWYRQLPEEGLKFMVYLQKENIIDESGMPKERFSAEFPKEGPSILRIQQVVRGDSAAYFCASSRVERGHTEAFFGQGTRLTVV.

This clonotype was detected many times. The chain is built from TRBV5-1 and TRBJ1-1, with TRBD1 as a possible D gene (6 bases). Germline V CDR1 and CDR2: SGHRS, YFSETQ. V lost 4 bases, J lost 4 bases, and 17 bases lay in between. The CDR3 extends over 15 amino acids. The CDR3 sequence: CASSILQGKGTEAFF. The CDR3 bases are TGCGCCAGCAGCATTCTACAGGGAAAGGGCACTGAAGCTTTCTTT.

There are many counts of this clonotype. V usage is TRBV20-1 and J usage is TRBJ2-5, with D tentatively TRBD2 (7 bases). Trimming took off 1 base at V and 4 bases at J, with 10 bases between the two ends. Per germline, CDR1 DFQATT and CDR2 SNEGSKA (reference sequence). The CDR3 totals 13 residues. CDR3 residues: CSARVGGRETQYF. The DNA for the CDR3 is TGCAGTGCTAGAGTGGGGGGGCGAGAGACCCAGTACTTC.

The V gene is TRBV5-4, the J gene TRBJ1-4; D is perhaps TRBD1 (6 bases). Germline lookup yields CDR1 SGHNT and CDR2 YYREEE (reference sequence). Trimming removed 0 bases from V and 11 bases from J, with 14 bases in between. This CDR3 comprises 14 residues. The CDR3 DNA sequence: TGTGCCAGCAGCTTGGACAGGGTGTCCGAGAAACTGTTTTTT. It specifies CASSLDRVSEKLFF.